One T cell receptor beta chain is described in this entry. Clones were sequenced by immunoSEQ multiplex PCR, and TCRdb holds only the in-frame ones, with some missing. The profile shows 150,000 to 200,000 clones, 70% to 90% of them singletons. This record comes from a study of lymphopenia after photon versus proton radiotherapy. Sequenced here: peripheral blood, sampled from a patient treated with photon-based radiotherapy. This TCR derives from a man aged 50-59 years with gastric cancer.

The CDR3 sequence is CASSSPRQGGTYEQYF. The CDR3 DNA follows: TGTGCCAGCAGTTCCCCGCGGCAGGGAGGTACCTACGAGCAGTACTTC. This sequence joins TRBV27 and TRBJ2-7, with D possibly being TRBD2 (6 bases). The V end was cut by 4 bases, the J end by 2 bases, with 18 bases between. This CDR3 is built from 16 residues. Germline V gene sequence: CDR1 MNHEY, CDR2 SMNVEV (reference sequence).